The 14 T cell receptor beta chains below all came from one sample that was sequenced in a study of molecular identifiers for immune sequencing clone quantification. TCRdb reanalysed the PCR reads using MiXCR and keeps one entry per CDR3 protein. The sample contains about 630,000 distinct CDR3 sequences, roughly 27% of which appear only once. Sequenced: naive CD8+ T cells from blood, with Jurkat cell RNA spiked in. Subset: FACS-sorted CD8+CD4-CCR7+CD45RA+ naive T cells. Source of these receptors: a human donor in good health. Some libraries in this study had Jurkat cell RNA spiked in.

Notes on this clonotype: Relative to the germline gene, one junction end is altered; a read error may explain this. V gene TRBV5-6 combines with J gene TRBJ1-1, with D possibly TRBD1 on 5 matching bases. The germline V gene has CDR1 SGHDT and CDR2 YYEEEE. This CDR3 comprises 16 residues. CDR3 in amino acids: CASSLARGPLHTAAFF. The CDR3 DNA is TGTGCCAGCAGCTTGGCGAGGGGTCCTCTGCACACTGCAGCTTTCTTT.

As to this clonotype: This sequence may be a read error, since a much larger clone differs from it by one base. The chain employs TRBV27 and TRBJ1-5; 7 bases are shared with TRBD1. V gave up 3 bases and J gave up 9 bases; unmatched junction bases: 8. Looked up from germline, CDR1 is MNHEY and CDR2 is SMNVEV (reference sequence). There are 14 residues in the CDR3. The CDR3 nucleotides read TGTGCCAGCAGTTTTACAGGGGCATCTCCGCCCCAGCATTTT. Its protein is CASSFTGASPPQHF.

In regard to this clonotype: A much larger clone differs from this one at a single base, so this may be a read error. The CDR3 nucleotides read TGTGCCAGCTGCCAGGACACCTTTCGAGCTTTCTTT. It is translated as CASCQDTFRAFF. The chain is built from TRBV14 and TRBJ1-1; tentatively, D is TRBD1 (5 bases). Germline lookup yields CDR1 SGHDN and CDR2 FVKESK. The CDR3 extends over 12 amino acids.

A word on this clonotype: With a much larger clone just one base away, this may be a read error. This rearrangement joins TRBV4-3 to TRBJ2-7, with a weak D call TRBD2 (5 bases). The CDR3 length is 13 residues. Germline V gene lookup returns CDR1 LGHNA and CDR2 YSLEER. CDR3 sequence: CASSPTLAFEQNF. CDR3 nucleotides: TGCGCCAGCAGCCCAACTCTAGCTTTCGAGCAGAACTTC.

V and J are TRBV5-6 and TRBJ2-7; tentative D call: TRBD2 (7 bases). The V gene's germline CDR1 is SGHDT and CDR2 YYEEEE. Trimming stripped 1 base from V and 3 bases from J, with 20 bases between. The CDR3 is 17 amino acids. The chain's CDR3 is CASSLWGGGGNLYEQYF. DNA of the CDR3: TGTGCCAGCAGCTTGTGGGGGGGCGGGGGAAACCTCTACGAGCAGTACTTC.

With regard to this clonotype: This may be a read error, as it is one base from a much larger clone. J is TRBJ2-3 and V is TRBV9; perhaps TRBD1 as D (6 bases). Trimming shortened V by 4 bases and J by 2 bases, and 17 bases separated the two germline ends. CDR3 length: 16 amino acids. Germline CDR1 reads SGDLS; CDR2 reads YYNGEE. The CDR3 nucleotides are TGTGCCAGCAGCCCACCCCGGACAGAGGTCACAGATACGCAGTATTTT. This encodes CASSPPRTEVTDTQYF.

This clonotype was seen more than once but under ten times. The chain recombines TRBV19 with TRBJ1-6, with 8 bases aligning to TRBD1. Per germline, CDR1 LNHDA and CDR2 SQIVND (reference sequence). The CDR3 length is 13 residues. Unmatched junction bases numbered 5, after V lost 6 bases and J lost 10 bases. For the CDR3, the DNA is TGTGCCAGTAGCATGCAGGGGGCCTCACCCCTCCACTTT. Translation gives CASSMQGASPLHF.

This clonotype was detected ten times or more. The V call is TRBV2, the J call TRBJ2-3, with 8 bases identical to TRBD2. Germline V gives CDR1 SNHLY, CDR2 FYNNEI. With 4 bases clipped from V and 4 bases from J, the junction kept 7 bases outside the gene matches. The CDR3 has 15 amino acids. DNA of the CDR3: TGTGCCAGCAGTGTGGCCAGCGGGAGTGCAGATACGCAGTATTTT. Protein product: CASSVASGSADTQYF.

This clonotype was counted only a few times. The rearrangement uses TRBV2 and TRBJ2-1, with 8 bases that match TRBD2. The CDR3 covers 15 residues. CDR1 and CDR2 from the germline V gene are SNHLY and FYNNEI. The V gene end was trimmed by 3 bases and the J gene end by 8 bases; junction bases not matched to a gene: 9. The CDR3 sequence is CASSDPGTSPYEQFF. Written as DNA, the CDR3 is TGTGCCAGCAGTGATCCTGGGACTAGTCCCTATGAGCAGTTCTTC.

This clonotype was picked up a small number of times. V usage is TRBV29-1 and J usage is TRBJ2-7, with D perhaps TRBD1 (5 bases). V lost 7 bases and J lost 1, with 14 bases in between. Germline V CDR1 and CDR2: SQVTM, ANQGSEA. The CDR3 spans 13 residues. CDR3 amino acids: CSAKTDLSYEQYF. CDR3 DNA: TGCAGCGCTAAGACAGACTTGTCCTACGAGCAGTACTTC.

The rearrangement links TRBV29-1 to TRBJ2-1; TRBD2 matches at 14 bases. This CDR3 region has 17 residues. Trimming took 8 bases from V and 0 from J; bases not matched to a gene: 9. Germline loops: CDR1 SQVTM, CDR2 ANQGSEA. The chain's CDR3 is CSLQTSGGDSSYNEQFF. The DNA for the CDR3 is TGCAGCCTCCAGACTAGCGGGGGGGATAGCTCCTACAATGAGCAGTTCTTC.

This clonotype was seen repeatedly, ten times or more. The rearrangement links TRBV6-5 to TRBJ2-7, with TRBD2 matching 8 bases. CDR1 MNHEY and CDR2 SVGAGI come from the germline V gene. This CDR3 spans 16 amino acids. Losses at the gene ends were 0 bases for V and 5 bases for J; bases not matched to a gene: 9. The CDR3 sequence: CASSYSFGGGLNEQYF. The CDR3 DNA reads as TGTGCCAGCAGTTACTCATTTGGCGGGGGGTTAAACGAGCAGTACTTC.

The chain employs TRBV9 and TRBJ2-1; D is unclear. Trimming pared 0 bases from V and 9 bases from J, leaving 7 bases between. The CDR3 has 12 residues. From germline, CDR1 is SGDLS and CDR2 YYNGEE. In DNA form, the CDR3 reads TGTGCCAGCAGCGTAGACGGTGGTGAGCAGTTCTTC. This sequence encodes CASSVDGGEQFF.

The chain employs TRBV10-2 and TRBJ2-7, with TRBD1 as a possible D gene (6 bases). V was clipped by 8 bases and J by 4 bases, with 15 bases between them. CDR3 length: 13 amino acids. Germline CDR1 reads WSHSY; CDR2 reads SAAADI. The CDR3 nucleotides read TGCGCCAGCGGTGCCGGGACAAGTTACGAGCAGTACTTC. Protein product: CASGAGTSYEQYF.